The 2 T cell receptor beta chains below were found in one sample sequenced in a study of cytomegalovirus exposure and HLA in healthy donors. The study ran its PCR with 60 Vbeta and 13 Jbeta primers. The data were produced by immunoSEQ multiplex PCR, yet TCRdb's version contains in-frame clones alone and is incomplete. This table has under 150,000 clones, roughly 82% appearing once. Material for sequencing was PBMCs. The receptors were gathered from a male donor in good health and CMV-seropositive.

J is TRBJ1-5 and V is TRBV7-2; possible D gene TRBD1, 6 bases. The germline V gene has CDR1 SGHTA and CDR2 FQGNSA. The ends were cut back, 3 bases at V and 9 bases at J, with 18 bases in the middle. This CDR3 has 15 residues. CDR3 sequence: CASSLVLDSQRPQHF. As DNA, the CDR3 is TGTGCCAGCAGCTTGGTTTTGGACAGCCAACGGCCCCAGCATTTT.

Note on this clone: Within the sample, other DNA sequences also encode this same CDR3. The chain uses TRBV7-3 and TRBJ2-7, with 11 bases aligning to TRBD2. The J segment lost 4 bases and the V segment lost 5 bases, leaving 7 bases of the junction unmatched. The CDR3 loop spans 15 amino acids. Germline assignment: CDR1 SGHTA and CDR2 FQGTGA. CDR3: CASSTLAGESYEQYF. CDR3 coding DNA: TGTGCCAGCAGCACACTAGCGGGAGAGTCGTACGAGCAGTACTTC.